This TCR beta chain was retrieved from a study of Graves' ophthalmopathy and Graves' hyperthyroidism. Study-level points and caveats: The model's prediction of ophthalmopathy progression had roughly 68% sensitivity and roughly 72% specificity.

CDR3 length equals 16 residues. Germline loops: CDR1 SNHLY, CDR2 FYNNEI. With 6 bases clipped from V and 1 base from J, the junction kept 7 bases outside the gene matches. Amplification from RNA transcripts yielded the TCR beta CDR3 regions. RT-PCR with HTBI primers came first, then second-round multiplex PCR. TCRdb redid the calling of the multiplex PCR reads with MiXCR, one entry per CDR3 protein. The sample shows roughly 700,000 distinct CDR3 sequences, roughly two fifths of them seen only once. This clonotype was detected ten times or more. Its antigen is as yet unknown. This TCR came from an adult man with Graves' ophthalmopathy. Sequences were obtained from peripheral blood. The chain is built from TRBV2 and TRBJ2-2; 8 bases match TRBD1. The CDR3 nucleotides read TGTGCCAGCAGAGAGCAGGGGGCTCGGAACACCGGGGAGCTGTTTTTT. Translation: CASREQGARNTGELFF.